A selection of T cell receptor beta chains follows, all from one sample in a study of blood T cell repertoires in COVID-19. Profiled with immunoSEQ multiplex PCR; TCRdb holds only in-frame clones, not every one. Of under 200,000 clones in the sample, roughly 87% were seen once. Sequenced: PBMCs or T cells enriched from blood (not recorded which). All receptors come from a woman in her forties or fifties who had recovered from COVID-19. The CDR3 runs from the conserved cysteine through the conserved F or W. D genes are given only for firm matches. Some rows mark clone size as missing; the rest say once, few, many or name a class of expanded clone.

D gene | clone size | J gene | V gene | CDR3 DNA | CDR3 protein
TRBD1 | - | TRBJ2-2 | TRBV10-3 | TGTGCCATCAGCAGTCCCGGGACAGGGAAGATCGGGGAGCTGTTTTTT | CAISSPGTGKIGELFF
TRBD2 | - | TRBJ2-3 | TRBV5-1 | TGCGCCAGCAGCTTGGCCCCATGGGCTAGCGGGAGCACAGATACGCAGTATTTT | CASSLAPWASGSTDTQYF
- | - | TRBJ1-2 | TRBV5-4 | TGTGCCAGCAGCTTCGGGGGACCATCATTTAACTATGGCTACACCTTC | CASSFGGPSFNYGYTF
TRBD2 | - | TRBJ2-3 | TRBV25-1 | TGTGCCAGCAGTGAATCGGGACTAGCGAGAGTCGCAGATACGCAGTATTTT | CASSESGLARVADTQYF
TRBD2 | - | TRBJ2-3 | TRBV7-2 | TGTGCCAGCAGCCCTCTAGCGGGAGTACCAGATACGCAGTATTTT | CASSPLAGVPDTQYF
TRBD1 | - | TRBJ1-1 | TRBV5-4 | TGTGCCAGCAGCTTGACAGGGGCCGGGGGCGCTGAAGCTTTCTTT | CASSLTGAGGAEAFF
- | - | TRBJ1-4 | TRBV7-2 | TGTGCCAGCAGCCCGGACAGTGAAAAACTGTTTTTT | CASSPDSEKLFF
- | - | TRBJ1-2 | TRBV6-5 | TGTGCCAGCAGTTACTCACGACAGGATGGCTACACCTTC | CASSYSRQDGYTF
TRBD1 | - | TRBJ2-5 | TRBV5-1 | TGCGCCAGCAGCTCCATCGGACAGGCCCAAGAGACCCAGTACTTC | CASSSIGQAQETQYF
TRBD1 | - | TRBJ1-4 | TRBV2 | TGTGCCAGCAGTGAAGGACAGGGGGATGAAAAACTGTTTTTT | CASSEGQGDEKLFF
- | - | TRBJ1-6 | TRBV19 | TGTGCCACCGAGGGTCGTCCTAATTCACCCCTCCACTTT | CATEGRPNSPLHF
- | few | TRBJ1-5 | TRBV19 | TGTGCCAGTAGTATAAGGGGCAGCAATCAGCCCCAGCATTTT | CASSIRGSNQPQHF
TRBD1 | - | TRBJ1-2 | TRBV29-1 | TGCAGCGCTGGAGGAGCCAGGGGGAATGATGGCTACACCTTC | CSAGGARGNDGYTF
TRBD2 | - | TRBJ2-1 | TRBV10-3 | TGTGCCATCAGCTTCTCATTAGCGGGAGGCCCTCGCGATGAGCAGTTCTTC | CAISFSLAGGPRDEQFF
TRBD1 | - | TRBJ1-2 | TRBV4-3 | TGCGCCAGCAGCCAAGCCCCGGGACAGGGGGCGTTTGGCTACACCTTC | CASSQAPGQGAFGYTF
- | - | TRBJ1-1 | TRBV30 | TGTGCCTGGAAGGACAGCGGAAAGACTGAAGCTTTCTTT | CAWKDSGKTEAFF
TRBD2 | - | TRBJ2-1 | TRBV30 | TGTGCCTGGAGAGGACTAGCGGGAGGGTCCTACAATGAGCAGTTCTTC | CAWRGLAGGSYNEQFF
TRBD2 | - | TRBJ2-1 | TRBV11-2 | TGTGCCAGCAGCTTAGGGACTAGCGGGAGGAGGCAGTTCTTC | CASSLGTSGRRQFF
- | - | TRBJ1-2 | TRBV27 | TGTGCCAGCAGTCTGGTAGGGGCTGGTGGCTACACCTTC | CASSLVGAGGYTF
- | - | TRBJ2-1 | TRBV9 | TGTGCCAGCAGCGTAGGAGGAGGATACAATGAGCAGTTCTTC | CASSVGGGYNEQFF
TRBD1 | - | TRBJ1-4 | TRBV15 | TGTGCCACCGACATGGGGACAGGAAATGAAAAACTGTTTTTT | CATDMGTGNEKLFF
TRBD1 | - | TRBJ1-4 | TRBV5-1 | TGCGCCAGCAGCTTGGAGGGACAGGGGCTTGAAAAACTGTTTTTT | CASSLEGQGLEKLFF
- | - | TRBJ2-7 | TRBV11-2 | TGTGCCAGCAGCCCGCGGGAATGGGCCTACGAGCAGTACTTC | CASSPREWAYEQYF
- | - | TRBJ2-7 | TRBV28 | TGTGCCACCCACGGGGTAGGGCCCTTCTCCTACGAGCAGTACTTC | CATHGVGPFSYEQYF
TRBD1 | once | TRBJ1-2 | TRBV6-6 | TGTGCCAGCAGCCCGGGACAGTCTTATGGCTACACCTTC | CASSPGQSYGYTF
TRBD2 | many | TRBJ2-5 | TRBV4-1 | TGCGCCAGCAGCCAAACTAGCGGGAGCTTCTGGGAGACCCAGTACTTC | CASSQTSGSFWETQYF
- | - | TRBJ1-4 | TRBV4-1 | TGCGCCAGCAGCCAAAAGGGGGTTGCTAATGAAAAACTGTTTTTT | CASSQKGVANEKLFF
TRBD2 | - | TRBJ2-7 | TRBV7-6 | TGTGCCAGCAGCCTCGGACTAGCGGCAGCCTACGAGCAGTACTTC | CASSLGLAAAYEQYF